Presented here are 12 T cell receptor beta chains from one specimen sequenced in a study of T cell responses to AZD1222 COVID-19 vaccine. Profiled with immunoSEQ multiplex PCR; TCRdb holds only in-frame clones, not every one. Among 150,000 to 200,000 clones listed, 91% were seen once. Sample: peripheral blood, taken 28 days after the second AZD1222 dose. Receptors originate from an adult who received the AZD1222 COVID-19 vaccine.

CDR3 nucleotide sequence: TGTGCCAGCAGCCAAGCCAGGGGGCGGGAAAAACTGTTTTTT. Translating gives CASSQARGREKLFF. The V and J genes are TRBV4-2 and TRBJ1-4, with TRBD1 matching over 8 bases. The CDR3 consists of 14 residues. Germline CDR1 and CDR2: LGHNA and YNFKEQ. The trim removed 1 base at V and 8 bases at J, leaving 3 bases unmatched.

CDR3 sequence: CASSLARVGASNSPLHF. The DNA for the CDR3 is TGTGCCAGCAGCTTAGCGCGAGTGGGGGCGAGTAATTCACCCCTCCACTTT. V gene TRBV7-8 combines with J gene TRBJ1-6; the D gene is possibly TRBD1 (6 bases). Germline CDR1 and CDR2: SGHVS and FQNEAQ. The CDR3 consists of 17 residues. V shed 0 bases and J shed 6 bases, with 15 bases lying between them.

This chain uses TRBV7-2 with TRBJ2-3; maybe TRBD1 (6 bases). Trimming cost V 5 bases and J 5 bases, with 17 bases left between them. Germline V gene sequence: CDR1 SGHTA, CDR2 FQGNSA. This CDR3 region has 15 residues. The CDR3 DNA sequence: TGTGCCAGCAGCCCCGGCTTTGGGGGCTTAGATACGCAGTATTTT. It specifies CASSPGFGGLDTQYF.

This chain connects TRBV18 to TRBJ1-6; D not resolved. The CDR3 covers 15 residues. V shed 2 bases and J shed 6 bases, with 11 bases lying between them. Germline V gene sequence: CDR1 KGHSH, CDR2 LQKENI. The CDR3 protein is CASSPSTGINSPLHF. In DNA, the CDR3 is TGTGCCAGCTCACCATCGACCGGGATTAATTCACCCCTCCACTTT.

This chain connects TRBV28 to TRBJ2-5; tentative D call: TRBD2 (7 bases). The CDR3 extends over 15 amino acids. The germline gives CDR1 MDHEN, CDR2 SYDVKM. The V end was cut by 2 bases, the J end by 5 bases, with 15 bases between. CDR3: CASSLPKGGGETQYF. Here the CDR3 DNA reads TGTGCCAGCAGTTTACCCAAGGGGGGAGGGGAGACCCAGTACTTC.

The J gene is TRBJ2-3, the V gene TRBV7-6, with TRBD2 matching over 8 bases. The V segment lost 5 bases and the J segment 3 bases; nucleotides outside the gene matches: 10. CDR3 size: 16 residues. The germline V gene has CDR1 SGHVS and CDR2 FNYEAQ. CDR3 region: CASSPGSGGPTDTQYF. CDR3 nucleotide sequence: TGTGCCAGCAGCCCAGGATCGGGGGGGCCTACAGATACGCAGTATTTT.

The rearrangement uses TRBV5-1 and TRBJ2-5; 7 bases map to TRBD1. The CDR3 has 14 residues. CDR1 is SGHRS, CDR2 YFSETQ, per germline. V lost 5 bases and J lost 4; bases outside the gene matches: 8. The CDR3 DNA is TGCGCCAGCAGGCGGACGACAGGGACAGAGACCCAGTACTTC. Residues: CASRRTTGTETQYF.

The rearrangement joins TRBV7-3 to TRBJ2-2, with TRBD2 matching 8 bases. In germline, CDR1 is SGHTA, CDR2 FQGTGA. V was pared by 5 bases and J by 4 bases, with 6 bases of the junction left unmatched. The CDR3 has 15 residues. Here the CDR3 reads CASSPQRGSTGELFF. CDR3 DNA: TGTGCCAGCAGCCCCCAGCGGGGGAGCACCGGGGAGCTGTTTTTT.

This sequence joins TRBV6-5 and TRBJ1-2; maybe TRBD1 (6 bases). Germline V lookup: CDR1 MNHEY, CDR2 SVGAGI. Deletions cut 6 bases from V and 4 bases from J, with 12 bases between. The CDR3 covers 13 residues. The CDR3 region is CASRRQVGYGYTF. CDR3 coding DNA: TGTGCCAGCAGAAGACAGGTTGGCTATGGCTACACCTTC.

The chain has TRBV6-5 and TRBJ2-1, with D tentatively TRBD2 (5 bases). Germline CDR1 is MNHEY and CDR2 is SVGAGI. The ends were cut back, 10 bases at V and 7 bases at J, with 23 bases in the middle. There are 15 residues in the CDR3. CDR3 amino acids: CATFPTPGMTNEQFF. The CDR3 region has the DNA TGTGCCACTTTTCCCACCCCGGGGATGACAAATGAGCAGTTCTTC.

The CDR3 loop is CASSPPRALNYGYTF. The CDR3 DNA reads as TGTGCCAGCAGCCCCCCCAGGGCTCTTAACTATGGCTACACCTTC. The chain joins TRBV7-2 to TRBJ1-2, with a weak D call TRBD1 (5 bases). Germline V lookup: CDR1 SGHTA, CDR2 FQGNSA. V lost 5 bases to trimming and J lost 1 base, with 14 bases between them. This CDR3 is 15 amino acids long.

This clone was seen a few times. The rearrangement links TRBV5-1 to TRBJ2-2; D may correspond to TRBD1 or TRBD2 (5 bases each). In germline, CDR1 is SGHRS, CDR2 YFSETQ. This CDR3 comprises 13 residues. The V and J ends lost 4 bases and 8 bases respectively, with 12 bases between them. This CDR3 reads CASSPGTSGELFF. As DNA, the CDR3 is TGCGCCAGCAGCCCAGGGACGTCGGGGGAGCTGTTTTTT.